This T cell receptor (beta chain) was obtained from a study of T cells after yellow fever vaccination (dated by TCRdb to between 2017 and 2020). About the full investigation: Libraries from fractions with low cell numbers were prepared with the SMART-Seq v4 Ultra Low Input RNA kit. Bulk PBMC replicates and cell subsets were isolated from blood drawn at multiple timepoints before and after both primary and secondary immunization. Two healthy male donors, one aged 18 to 30 and one aged 30 to 40 years, made up the cohort. To follow T-cell clones before and after primary and booster YFV17D yellow fever vaccination, bulk TCR alpha and beta repertoires were sequenced over time. General conclusions and limits of the study: Because abundant contaminating clonotypes from the bulk population could be contained in FACS-sorted repertoires, computational filtering was required. A small fraction of clonotypes appeared in both the CD4 and CD8 compartments, likely as a result of convergent recombination. Compared with the primary T-cell response, the secondary T-cell response was weaker but faster, peaking on day 5 rather than day 15. The study included only two donors, which limits how far the findings can be generalized. After the booster, most clones that had expanded after primary vaccination were detected again (approximately 97% of CD4 and under 90% of CD8), suggesting broad maintenance of memory.

The sample's treatment or condition label is to be understood as: live attenuated yellow fever vaccine strain. Two biological replicates of bulk PBMCs were collected at each blood-draw timepoint. PBMCs were isolated from peripheral blood using a standard Ficoll-Paque protocol. TriZol was used to extract RNA from bulk PBMCs, from CD4 and CD8 fractions, and from dextramer-positive and dextramer-negative fractions. The germline V gene gives CDR1 as SGHTA and CDR2 as FQGTGA. Trimming takes 1 base from V and 5 bases from J, and the germline ends sit 13 bases apart. The CDR3 spans 15 residues, from the cysteine through the phenylalanine. CDR3 DNA is the only sequence kept; it has 45 bases, read in frame from the first base. Synthesis of TCR cDNA relied on 5'RACE template switching, a step that introduced a universal primer site along with unique molecular identifiers. Priming of cDNA synthesis was performed from both the TCR alpha and TCR beta constant segments. Libraries were amplified in two PCR steps, with sample barcodes and sequencing adapters added in the second step. Libraries were sequenced on Illumina HiSeq 2500 (2x100 bp) or NovaSeq (2x150 bp). Processing in the source paper ran as follows. Demultiplexing of reads and collapsing into UMI consensus sequences were performed with MIGEC, and V(D)J alignment was carried out with MiXCR. Vaccine-responding clonotypes were identified with edgeR using replicate PBMC samples, with FDR below 0.01 and a log2 fold change above 5 up to day 15 being required. CD4 or CD8 identity was assigned to each bulk clonotype according to whether the clonotype was present at higher abundance in the sequenced CD4 repertoire or the sequenced CD8 repertoire. In-frame beta chains were kept once TCRdb had trimmed the public reads at Q25 with fastp and called clones with MiXCR. Identical CDR3 proteins give one entry, which carries the most common genes and DNA. In this record, the V and J calls reflect TCRdb's handling and not the investigators' own analysis. Recorded for this sample are some 670,000 distinct CDR3 sequences; 9% to 15% of them occurred a single time. Under 15% of the sample comes from the top ten.

This clonotype was detected a few times. What this receptor recognizes is not known. Within one base of it there is no much larger clone, and no base qualities were kept. This receptor chain uses TRBV7-3 and TRBJ2-3; TRBD2 might be the D gene, on 6 matching bases. Material: PBMCs, obtained on the day of the yellow fever booster vaccination. The origin of this receptor is a man aged 25-45 years who received the YFV17D yellow fever vaccine. CDR3 loop: CASSLRETAGDTQYF. The sequenced DNA is TGTGCCAGCAGCTTAAGGGAGACAGCGGGAGATACGCAGTATTTT.